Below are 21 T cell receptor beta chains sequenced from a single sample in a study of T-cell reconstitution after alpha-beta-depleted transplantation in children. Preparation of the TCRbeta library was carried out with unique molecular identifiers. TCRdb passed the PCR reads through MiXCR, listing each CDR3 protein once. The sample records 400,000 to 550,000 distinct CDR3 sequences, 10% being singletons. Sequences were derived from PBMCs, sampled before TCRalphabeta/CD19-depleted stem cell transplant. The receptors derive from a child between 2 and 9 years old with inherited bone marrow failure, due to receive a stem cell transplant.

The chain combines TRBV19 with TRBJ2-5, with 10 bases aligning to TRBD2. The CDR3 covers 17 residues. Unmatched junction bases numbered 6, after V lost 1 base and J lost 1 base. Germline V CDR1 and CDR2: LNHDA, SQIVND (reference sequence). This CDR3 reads CASSIGPGLARQETQYF. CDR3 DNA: TGTGCCAGTAGTATAGGACCGGGACTAGCGCGCCAAGAGACCCAGTACTTC.

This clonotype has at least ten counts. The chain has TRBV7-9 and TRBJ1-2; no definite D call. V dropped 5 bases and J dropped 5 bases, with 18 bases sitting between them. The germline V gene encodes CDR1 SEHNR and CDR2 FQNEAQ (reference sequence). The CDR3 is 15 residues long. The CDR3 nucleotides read TGTGCCAGCAGCCCAAGAGGAGGAGGTTTTTATGGCTACACCTTC. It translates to CASSPRGGGFYGYTF.

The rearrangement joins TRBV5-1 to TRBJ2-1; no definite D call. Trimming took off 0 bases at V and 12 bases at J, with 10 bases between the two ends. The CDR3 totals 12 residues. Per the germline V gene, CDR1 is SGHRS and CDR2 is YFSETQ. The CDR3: CASSLEGYLQFF. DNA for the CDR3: TGCGCCAGCAGCTTGGAAGGCTATCTGCAGTTCTTC.

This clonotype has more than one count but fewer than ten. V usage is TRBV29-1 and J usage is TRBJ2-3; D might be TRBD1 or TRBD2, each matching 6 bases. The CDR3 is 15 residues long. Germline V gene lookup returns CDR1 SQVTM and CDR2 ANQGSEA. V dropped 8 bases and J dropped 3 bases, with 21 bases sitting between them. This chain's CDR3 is CSKRGDGVFTDTQYF. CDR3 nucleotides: TGCAGCAAGAGGGGGGACGGGGTGTTTACAGATACGCAGTATTTT.

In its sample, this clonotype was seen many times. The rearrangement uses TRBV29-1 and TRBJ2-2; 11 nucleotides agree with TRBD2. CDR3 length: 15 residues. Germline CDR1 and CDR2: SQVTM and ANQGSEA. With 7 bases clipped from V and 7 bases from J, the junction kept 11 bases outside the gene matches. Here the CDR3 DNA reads TGCAGCGCCGGGACTAGCGGCCTTGTTGGCGGGGAGCTGTTTTTT. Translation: CSAGTSGLVGGELFF.

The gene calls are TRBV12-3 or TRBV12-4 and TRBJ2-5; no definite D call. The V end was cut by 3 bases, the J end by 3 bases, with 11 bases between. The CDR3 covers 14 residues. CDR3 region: CASSFVTSKETQYF. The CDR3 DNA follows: TGTGCCAGCAGTTTTGTAACTTCGAAAGAGACCCAGTACTTC.

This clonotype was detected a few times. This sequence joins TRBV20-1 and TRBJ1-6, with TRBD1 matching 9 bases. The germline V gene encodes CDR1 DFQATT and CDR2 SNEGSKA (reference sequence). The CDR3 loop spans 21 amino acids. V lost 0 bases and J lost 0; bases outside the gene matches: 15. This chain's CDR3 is CSARDYRDRDHQSSYNSPLHF. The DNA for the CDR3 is TGCAGTGCTAGAGACTACCGGGACAGGGATCATCAGAGCTCCTATAATTCACCCCTCCACTTT.

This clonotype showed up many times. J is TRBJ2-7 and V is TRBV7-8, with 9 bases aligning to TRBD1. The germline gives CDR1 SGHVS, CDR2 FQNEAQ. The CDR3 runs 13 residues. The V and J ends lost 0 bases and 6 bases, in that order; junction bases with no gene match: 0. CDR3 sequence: CASSLADRGEQYF. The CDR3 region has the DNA TGTGCCAGCAGCTTAGCGGACAGGGGCGAGCAGTACTTC.

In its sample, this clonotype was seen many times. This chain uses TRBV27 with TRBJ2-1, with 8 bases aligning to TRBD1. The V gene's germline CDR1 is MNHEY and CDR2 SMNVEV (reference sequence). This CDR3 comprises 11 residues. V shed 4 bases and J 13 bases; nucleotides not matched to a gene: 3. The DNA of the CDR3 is TGTGCCAGCAGTTCGACAGGGGTTCAGTTCTTC. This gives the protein CASSSTGVQFF.

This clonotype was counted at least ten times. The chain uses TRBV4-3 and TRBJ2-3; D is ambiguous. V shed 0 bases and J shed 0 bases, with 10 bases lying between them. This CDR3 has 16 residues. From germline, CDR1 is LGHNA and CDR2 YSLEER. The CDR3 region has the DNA TGCGCCAGCAGCCAAGACTTCCAGAGTAGCACAGATACGCAGTATTTT. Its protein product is CASSQDFQSSTDTQYF.

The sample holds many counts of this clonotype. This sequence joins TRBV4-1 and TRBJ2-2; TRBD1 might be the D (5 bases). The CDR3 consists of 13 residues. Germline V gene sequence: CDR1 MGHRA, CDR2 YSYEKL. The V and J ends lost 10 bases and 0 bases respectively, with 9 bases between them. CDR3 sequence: CAIQQANTGELFF. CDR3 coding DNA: TGCGCCATCCAACAGGCGAACACCGGGGAGCTGTTTTTT.

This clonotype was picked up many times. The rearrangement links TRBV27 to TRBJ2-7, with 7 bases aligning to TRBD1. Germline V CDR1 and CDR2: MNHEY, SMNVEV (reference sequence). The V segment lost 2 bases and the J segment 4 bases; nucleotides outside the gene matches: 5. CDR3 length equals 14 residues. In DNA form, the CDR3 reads TGTGCCAGCAGTTTACAACAGGGGAGTTACGAGCAGTACTTC. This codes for CASSLQQGSYEQYF.

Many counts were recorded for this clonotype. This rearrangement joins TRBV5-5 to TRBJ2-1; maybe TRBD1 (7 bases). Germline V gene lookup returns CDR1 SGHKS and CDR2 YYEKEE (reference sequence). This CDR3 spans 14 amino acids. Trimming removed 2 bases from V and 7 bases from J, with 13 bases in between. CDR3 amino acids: CASSFPQGRNEQFF. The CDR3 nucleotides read TGTGCCAGCAGCTTCCCACAGGGGAGGAATGAGCAGTTCTTC. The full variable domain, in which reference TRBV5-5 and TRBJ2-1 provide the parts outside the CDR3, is DAGVTQSPTHLIKTRGQQVTLRCSPISGHKSVSWYQQVLGQGPQFIFQYYEKEERGRGNFPDRFSARQFPNYSSELNVNALLLGDSALYLCASSFPQGRNEQFFGPGTRLTVL.

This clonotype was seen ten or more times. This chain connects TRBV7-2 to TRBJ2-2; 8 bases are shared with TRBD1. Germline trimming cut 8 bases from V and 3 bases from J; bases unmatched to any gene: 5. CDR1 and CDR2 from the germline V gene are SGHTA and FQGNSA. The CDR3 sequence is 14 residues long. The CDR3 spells CASRQGQDTGELFF. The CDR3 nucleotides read TGTGCCAGCCGACAGGGGCAGGACACCGGGGAGCTGTTTTTT.

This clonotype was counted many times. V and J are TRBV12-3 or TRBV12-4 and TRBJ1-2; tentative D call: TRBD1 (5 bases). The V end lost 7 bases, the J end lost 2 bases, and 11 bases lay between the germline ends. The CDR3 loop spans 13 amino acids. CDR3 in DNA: TGTGCCAGCACCCCGGGACTGAACTATGGCTACACCTTC. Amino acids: CASTPGLNYGYTF.

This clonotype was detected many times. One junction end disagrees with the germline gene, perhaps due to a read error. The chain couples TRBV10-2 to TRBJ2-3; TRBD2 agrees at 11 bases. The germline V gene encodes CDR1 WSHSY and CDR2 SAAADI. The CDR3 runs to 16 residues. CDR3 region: CASSEFSGRAGDTQYF. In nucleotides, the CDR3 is TGTGCCAGCAGTGAGTTTAGCGGGAGGGCTGGAGATACGCAGTATTTT.

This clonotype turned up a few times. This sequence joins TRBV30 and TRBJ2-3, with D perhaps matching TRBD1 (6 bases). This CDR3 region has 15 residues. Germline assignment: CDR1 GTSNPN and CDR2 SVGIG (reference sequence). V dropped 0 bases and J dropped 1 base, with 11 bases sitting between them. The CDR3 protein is CAWSVRQVGTDTQYF. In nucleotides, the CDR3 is TGTGCCTGGAGTGTACGACAGGTTGGCACAGATACGCAGTATTTT. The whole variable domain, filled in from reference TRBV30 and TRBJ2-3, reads SQTIHQWPATLVQPVGSPLSLECTVEGTSNPNLYWYRQAAGRGLQLLFYSVGIGQISSEVPQNLSASRPQDRQFILSSKKLLLSDSGFYLCAWSVRQVGTDTQYFGPGTRLTVL.

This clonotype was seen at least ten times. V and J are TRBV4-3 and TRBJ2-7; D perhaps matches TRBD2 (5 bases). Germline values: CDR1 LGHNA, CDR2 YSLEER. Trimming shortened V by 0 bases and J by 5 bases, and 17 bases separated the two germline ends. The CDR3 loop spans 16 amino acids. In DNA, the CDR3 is TGCGCCAGCAGCCAAGAGCCTCGAGGGCTTTCGAACGAGCAGTACTTC. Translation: CASSQEPRGLSNEQYF.

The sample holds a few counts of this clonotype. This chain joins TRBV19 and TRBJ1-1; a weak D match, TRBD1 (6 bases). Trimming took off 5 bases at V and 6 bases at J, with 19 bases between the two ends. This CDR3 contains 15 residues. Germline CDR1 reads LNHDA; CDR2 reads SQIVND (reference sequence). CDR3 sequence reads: CASSPFQGPTSEAFF. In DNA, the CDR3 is TGTGCCAGTAGTCCGTTCCAGGGGCCTACCTCTGAAGCTTTCTTT.

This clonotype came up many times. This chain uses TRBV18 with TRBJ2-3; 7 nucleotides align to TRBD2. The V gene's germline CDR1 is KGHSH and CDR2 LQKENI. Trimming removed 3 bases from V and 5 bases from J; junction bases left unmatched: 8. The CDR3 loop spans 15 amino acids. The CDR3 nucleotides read TGTGCCAGCTCACCTAGTGGCGGGAGAGGAGATACGCAGTATTTT. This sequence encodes CASSPSGGRGDTQYF.

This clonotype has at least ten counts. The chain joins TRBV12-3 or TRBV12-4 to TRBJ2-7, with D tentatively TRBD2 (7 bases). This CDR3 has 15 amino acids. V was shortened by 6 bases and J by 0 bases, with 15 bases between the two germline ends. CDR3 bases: TGTGCCAGCAGCCCCAGGGGAGGGGACTCCTACGAGCAGTACTTC. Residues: CASSPRGGDSYEQYF.